Listed here are 2 T cell receptor beta chains from one sample, sequenced in a study of response to subunit inactivated influenza vaccine. TCRdb re-derived calls from the RT-PCR reads in MiXCR, one entry per CDR3 protein. The table includes around 580,000 distinct CDR3 sequences, less than 15% detected once. This specimen was PBMCs from blood, taken 11 to 12 days after vaccination. The receptors derive from a man aged 50-60 years who received an inactivated influenza vaccine.

The chain has TRBV12-3 or TRBV12-4 and TRBJ1-1, with 7 bases identical to TRBD1. Trimming removed 3 bases from V and 3 bases from J; junction bases left unmatched: 13. CDR3 length equals 17 residues. CDR3 nucleotide sequence: TGTGCCAGCAGTTTCAGTTTCACGACAGGGTGGGACACTGAAGCTTTCTTT. As protein: CASSFSFTTGWDTEAFF.

The count of this clonotype is one. V and J are TRBV3-1 and TRBJ2-1; TRBD1 is a possible D gene (5 bases). This CDR3 comprises 12 residues. Trimming removed 0 bases at V and 12 bases at J, with 9 bases between. Germline-derived CDR1 and CDR2 are LGHDT and YNNKEL (reference sequence). Here the CDR3 reads CASSQDMGRQFF. In nucleotides, the CDR3 is TGTGCCAGCAGCCAAGATATGGGGCGGCAGTTCTTC.